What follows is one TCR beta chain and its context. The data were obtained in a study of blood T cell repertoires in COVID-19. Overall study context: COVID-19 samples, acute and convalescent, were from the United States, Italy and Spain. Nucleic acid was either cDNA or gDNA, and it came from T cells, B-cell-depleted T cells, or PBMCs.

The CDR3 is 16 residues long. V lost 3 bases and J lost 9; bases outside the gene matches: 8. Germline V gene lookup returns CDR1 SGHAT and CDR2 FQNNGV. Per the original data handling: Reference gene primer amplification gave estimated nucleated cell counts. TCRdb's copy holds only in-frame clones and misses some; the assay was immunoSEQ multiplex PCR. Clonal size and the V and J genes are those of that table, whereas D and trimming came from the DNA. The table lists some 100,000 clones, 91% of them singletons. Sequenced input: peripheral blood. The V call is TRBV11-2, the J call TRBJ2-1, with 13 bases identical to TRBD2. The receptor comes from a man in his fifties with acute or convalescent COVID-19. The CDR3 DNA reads TGTGCCAGCAGCTTCTCACTAGCGGGGGGGCCCAGTGAGCAGTTCTTC. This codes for CASSFSLAGGPSEQFF. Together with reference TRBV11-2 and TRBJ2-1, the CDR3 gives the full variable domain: EAGVAQSPRYKIIEKRQSVAFWCNPISGHATLYWYQQILGQGPKLLIQFQNNGVVDDSQLPKDRFSAERLKGVDSTLKIQPAKLEDSAVYLCASSFSLAGGPSEQFFGPGTRLTVL.